The 5 T cell receptor beta chains below were found in one sample sequenced in a study of T cell changes during pregnancy in multiple sclerosis. Sequencing used immunoSEQ multiplex PCR; TCRdb keeps in-frame clones, though not all of them. Of 35,000 to 55,000 clones in the sample, about 93% are singletons; the top ten hold roughly 0.72%. The sample consisted of CD4+ T cells from peripheral blood mononuclear cells, taken before pregnancy. The receptor source for this set is a female donor with multiple sclerosis, enrolled in a pregnancy study.

The chain has TRBV18 and TRBJ2-5; D is unclear. Germline loops: CDR1 KGHSH, CDR2 LQKENI. Trimming took off 3 bases at V and 1 base at J, with 9 bases between the two ends. This CDR3 has 14 residues. CDR3 DNA: TGTGCCAGCTCACCCGCAACAGCCCAAGAGACCCAGTACTTC. This gives the protein CASSPATAQETQYF.

Notes on this clone: One end of the junction does not line up with germline, which may come from a read error. V usage is TRBV4-1 and J usage is TRBJ1-2; possibly TRBD1 for D (6 bases). Germline V gene lookup returns CDR1 MGHRA and CDR2 YSYEKL. The CDR3 extends over 13 amino acids. The CDR3: CASSQEDWDNRRF. CDR3 bases: TGCGCCAGCAGCCAGGAAGACTGGGACAATCGAAGGTTC.

This clone showed up just a few times. The CDR3 is CASSESQGAYNEQFF. For the CDR3, the DNA is TGTGCCAGCAGTGAATCACAGGGGGCATACAATGAGCAGTTCTTC. The rearrangement links TRBV2 to TRBJ2-1; 9 nucleotides align to TRBD1. This CDR3 spans 15 amino acids. V gave up 2 bases and J gave up 4 bases; unmatched junction bases: 3. The V gene's germline CDR1 is SNHLY and CDR2 FYNNEI.

V usage is TRBV30 and J usage is TRBJ2-4; D possibly corresponds to TRBD2 (5 bases). The CDR3 has 17 amino acids. Trimming pared 0 bases from V and 6 bases from J, leaving 21 bases between. CDR1 and CDR2 (germline): GTSNPN, SVGIG (reference sequence). DNA of the CDR3: TGTGCCTGGAGTGTACGAGAGGGCCTCAATTTGGCAAACATTCAGTACTTC. Its translation: CAWSVREGLNLANIQYF.

The chain recombines TRBV6-1 with TRBJ1-2; TRBD1 is a possible D gene (6 bases). The V gene lost 0 bases and the J gene lost 8 bases, with 16 bases spanning the gap. CDR1 is MNHNS, CDR2 SASEGT, per germline. There are 15 residues in the CDR3. This CDR3 reads CASSEARVRGRGYTF. CDR3 DNA: TGTGCCAGCAGTGAAGCGAGGGTCAGGGGTCGGGGCTACACCTTC.